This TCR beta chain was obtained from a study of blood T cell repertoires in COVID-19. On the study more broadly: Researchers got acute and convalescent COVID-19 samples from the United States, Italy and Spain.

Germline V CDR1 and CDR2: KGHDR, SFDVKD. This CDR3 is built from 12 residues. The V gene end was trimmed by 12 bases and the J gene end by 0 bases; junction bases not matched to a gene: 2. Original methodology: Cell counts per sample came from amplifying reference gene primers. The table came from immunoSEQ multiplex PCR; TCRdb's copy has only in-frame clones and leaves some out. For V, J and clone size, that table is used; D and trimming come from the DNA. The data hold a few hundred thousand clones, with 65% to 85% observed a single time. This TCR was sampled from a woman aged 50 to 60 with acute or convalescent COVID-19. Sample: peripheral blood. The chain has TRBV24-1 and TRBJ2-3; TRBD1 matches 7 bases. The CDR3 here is CAVGQSTDTQYF. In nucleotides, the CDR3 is TGTGCCGTGGGACAGAGCACAGATACGCAGTATTTT.